A single sample gave rise to the 22 T cell receptor beta chains below, sequenced in a study of cytotoxic CD8 clonotypes in ibrutinib-treated CLL. Produced via immunoSEQ multiplex PCR; TCRdb's table is partial and in-frame only. The sample yields approximately 210,000 clones, about 72% seen once. The specimen was PBMCs, collected after 24 months of ibrutinib treatment. The receptors come from a human donor with chronic lymphocytic leukemia.

This chain connects TRBV7-8 to TRBJ2-7; D perhaps matches TRBD1 (6 bases). This CDR3 has 18 residues. From germline, CDR1 is SGHVS and CDR2 FQNEAQ. Trimming removed 4 bases at V and 1 base at J, with 23 bases between. CDR3 DNA sequence: TGTGCCAGCAGCTCCCTTCGCAGGACAGAAAAAAGATCCTACGAGCAGTACTTC. It is translated as CASSSLRRTEKRSYEQYF.

The chain joins TRBV28 to TRBJ2-3; D unresolved. The germline V gene encodes CDR1 MDHEN and CDR2 SYDVKM. The V gene lost 6 bases and the J gene lost 7 bases, with 11 bases spanning the gap. The CDR3 totals 12 residues. CDR3 amino acids: CASSRSSYTQYF. CDR3 DNA: TGTGCCAGCAGCCGGTCGTCGTATACGCAGTATTTT.

The chain carries TRBV7-8 and TRBJ1-3, with TRBD1 as a possible D gene (5 bases). V lost 5 bases and J lost 0, with 11 bases in between. Looked up from germline, CDR1 is SGHVS and CDR2 is FQNEAQ. This CDR3 region has 15 residues. For the CDR3, the DNA is TGTGCCAGCAGCGCCGGGACGTACTCTGGAAACACCATATATTTT. This sequence encodes CASSAGTYSGNTIYF.

This chain connects TRBV10-3 to TRBJ2-5; no reliable D call. CDR3 size: 13 residues. Between the trimmed V and J ends, which lost 2 bases and 1 base, there was a span of 5 bases. Germline assignment: CDR1 ENHRY and CDR2 SYGVKD. CDR3 sequence: CAISEGSQETQYF. Written as DNA, the CDR3 is TGTGCCATCAGTGAGGGATCCCAAGAGACCCAGTACTTC.

This clone was seen a single time. This sequence joins TRBV18 and TRBJ2-2; D is perhaps TRBD2 (6 bases). CDR1 is KGHSH and CDR2 is LQKENI in the germline V gene. The CDR3 has 17 residues. The V gene lost 0 bases and the J gene lost 0 bases, with 11 bases spanning the gap. In DNA, the CDR3 is TGTGCCAGCTCACCACCGATCTGGGACTCGAACACCGGGGAGCTGTTTTTT. Translating gives CASSPPIWDSNTGELFF.

The J gene is TRBJ1-5, the V gene TRBV18; possible D gene TRBD1, 6 bases. V was cut by 3 bases and J by 2 bases, with 14 bases left in between. Per germline, CDR1 KGHSH and CDR2 LQKENI. This CDR3 comprises 16 residues. The CDR3: CASSPRDKGGNQPQHF. The CDR3 coding sequence is TGTGCCAGCTCACCGCGGGACAAAGGCGGCAATCAGCCCCAGCATTTT.

J is TRBJ2-5 and V is TRBV5-4; D is ambiguous. Germline V gene lookup returns CDR1 SGHNT and CDR2 YYREEE (reference sequence). V was clipped by 3 bases and J by 0 bases, with 12 bases between them. The CDR3 runs 15 residues. CDR3 sequence (DNA): TGTGCCAGCAGCTCGGCTGGATTGTACCAAGAGACCCAGTACTTC. Its protein is CASSSAGLYQETQYF. Drawing the rest from reference TRBV5-4 and TRBJ2-5, the complete variable domain is ETGVTQSPTHLIKTRGQQVTLRCSSQSGHNTVSWYQQALGQGPQFIFQYYREEENGRGNFPPRFSGLQFPNYSSELNVNALELDDSALYLCASSSAGLYQETQYFGPGTRLLVL.

V gene TRBV6-1 combines with J gene TRBJ2-7; tentative D call: TRBD1 (5 bases). CDR3 length: 13 amino acids. The V and J ends lost 2 bases and 5 bases respectively, with 10 bases between them. The germline CDR1 and CDR2 sequences are MNHNS and SASEGT. The CDR3: CASSEFSGHEQYF. The CDR3 region has the DNA TGTGCCAGCAGTGAATTTTCAGGGCACGAGCAGTACTTC.

The gene calls are TRBV21-1 and TRBJ2-2; the D segment call TRBD1 is taken from the table without a DNA check. TRBV21-1 is labeled a pseudogene. There are 16 residues in the CDR3. CDR3 amino acids: CASSSWTGDFTGELFF. As DNA, the CDR3 is TGTGCCAGCAGCAGCTGGACAGGGGACTTCACCGGGGAGCTGTTTTTT.

The rearrangement uses TRBV5-1 and TRBJ1-1; no definite D call. This CDR3 has 13 amino acids. Per germline, CDR1 SGHRS and CDR2 YFSETQ. V was pared by 4 bases and J by 2 bases, with 9 bases between. The CDR3 DNA follows: TGCGCCAGCAGCCGGGCGGGAAACACTGAAGCTTTCTTT. This translates into CASSRAGNTEAFF.

CDR3 in amino acids: CASSGDRGLNTGELFF. DNA of the CDR3: TGTGCCAGCAGCGGGGACAGGGGACTTAACACCGGGGAGCTGTTTTTT. The V gene is TRBV9, the J gene TRBJ2-2; 10 bases are a match to TRBD1. CDR1 is SGDLS, CDR2 YYNGEE, per germline. This CDR3 region has 16 residues. The J segment lost 2 bases and the V segment lost 3 bases, leaving 4 bases of the junction unmatched. Using reference TRBV9 and TRBJ2-2 for the parts outside the CDR3, the full variable domain is DSGVTQTPKHLITATGQRVTLRCSPRSGDLSVYWYQQSLDQGLQFLIQYYNGEERAKGNILERFSAQQFPDLHSELNLSSLELGDSALYFCASSGDRGLNTGELFFGEGSRLTVL.

The chain is built from TRBV7-2 and TRBJ2-7, with 7 bases that match TRBD2. The CDR3 sequence is 16 residues long. CDR1 and CDR2 from the germline V gene are SGHTA and FQGNSA. Losses at the gene ends were 2 bases for V and 0 bases for J; bases not matched to a gene: 7. CDR3 amino acids: CASSLIHAGVSYEQYF. In DNA, the CDR3 is TGTGCCAGCAGCTTAATCCACGCGGGGGTCTCCTACGAGCAGTACTTC.

This clone was recorded once. The chain couples TRBV5-1 to TRBJ1-1; tentatively, D is TRBD1 (6 bases). The CDR3 covers 13 residues. Per the germline V gene, CDR1 is SGHRS and CDR2 is YFSETQ. V was clipped by 5 bases and J by 6 bases, with 14 bases between them. CDR3 loop: CASRSTEGAEAFF. CDR3 nucleotide sequence: TGCGCCAGCAGATCAACTGAGGGGGCTGAAGCTTTCTTT.

V usage is TRBV6-6 and J usage is TRBJ1-5, with D perhaps TRBD1 (5 bases). Germline V lookup: CDR1 MNHNY, CDR2 SVGAGI (reference sequence). V shed 7 bases and J shed 5 bases, with 15 bases lying between them. The CDR3 has 14 amino acids. The CDR3 DNA follows: TGTGCCAGCAATTGGGCAGGGCATGATCAGCCCCAGCATTTT. Translating it yields CASNWAGHDQPQHF.

This chain links TRBV7-3 with TRBJ2-2; TRBD2 matches 10 bases. This CDR3 region has 15 residues. CDR1 SGHTA and CDR2 FQGTGA come from the germline V gene. The ends lost 2 bases at V and 5 bases at J; junction bases unmatched: 2. CDR3 sequence: CASSLLAGETGELFF. CDR3 nucleotide sequence: TGTGCCAGCAGCTTACTAGCGGGAGAAACCGGGGAGCTGTTTTTT.

The J gene is TRBJ1-2, the V gene TRBV28; D not certain. V lost 2 bases to trimming and J lost 5 bases, with 6 bases between them. From germline, CDR1 is MDHEN and CDR2 SYDVKM. This CDR3 is built from 12 residues. For the CDR3, the DNA is TGTGCCAGCAGTTTAGGGGTTTATGGCTACACCTTC. Translating it yields CASSLGVYGYTF.

Regarding this clone: Other DNA sequences from this sample encode an identical CDR3 as well. CDR3 nucleotide sequence: TGTGCCAGCAGCTTAGGGCATCAGCCCCAGCATTTT. It is translated as CASSLGHQPQHF. This chain uses TRBV7-2 with TRBJ1-5; D call uncertain. Germline V gives CDR1 SGHTA, CDR2 FQGNSA. The CDR3 totals 12 residues. The V end lost 1 base, the J end lost 5 bases, and 3 bases lay between the germline ends.

The J gene is TRBJ1-2, the V gene TRBV27; D gene unclear. From germline, CDR1 is MNHEY and CDR2 SMNVEV (reference sequence). The CDR3 contains 14 residues. The V and J ends lost 8 bases and 0 bases respectively, with 13 bases between them. In nucleotides, the CDR3 is TGTGCCAGCTCCCAAGGCGGGGCTAACTATGGCTACACCTTC. Translating it yields CASSQGGANYGYTF.

V and J are TRBV29-1 and TRBJ2-1; possible D gene TRBD1, 6 bases. With 0 bases removed from V and 2 bases from J, the gap between germline ends came to 11 bases. The V gene's germline CDR1 is SQVTM and CDR2 ANQGSEA. The CDR3 is 15 amino acids. CDR3 amino acids: CSVEDPGVAYNEQFF. The CDR3 nucleotides read TGCAGCGTTGAAGATCCAGGGGTGGCCTACAATGAGCAGTTCTTC.

The V gene is TRBV19, the J gene TRBJ2-1; maybe TRBD1 (5 bases). The V gene's germline CDR1 is LNHDA and CDR2 SQIVND (reference sequence). The length of the CDR3 is 13 residues. V was clipped by 10 bases and J by 3 bases, with 13 bases between them. The CDR3 is CATHTGSYNEQFF. CDR3 coding DNA: TGTGCCACCCATACAGGTAGCTACAATGAGCAGTTCTTC.

V and J are TRBV9 and TRBJ2-5; 11 bases agree with TRBD1. This CDR3 is 15 amino acids long. The V segment lost 0 bases and the J segment 5 bases; nucleotides outside the gene matches: 3. Germline V lookup: CDR1 SGDLS, CDR2 YYNGEE. The CDR3 region is CASSVAGTGGETQYF. For the CDR3, the DNA is TGTGCCAGCAGCGTAGCCGGGACAGGGGGGGAGACCCAGTACTTC.

J is TRBJ2-3 and V is TRBV7-2, with D possibly being TRBD1 (5 bases). In germline, CDR1 is SGHTA, CDR2 FQGNSA. Trimming removed 2 bases from V and 4 bases from J, with 16 bases in between. The CDR3 is 16 residues long. In DNA form, the CDR3 reads TGTGCCAGCAGCTTATGGGTCGGGTGGGGCGCAGATACGCAGTATTTT. Residues: CASSLWVGWGADTQYF.